This T cell receptor (beta chain) was sequenced in a study of T cells in Graves' hyperthyroidism and ophthalmopathy. V lost 6 bases and J lost 8, with 13 bases in between. Per the germline V gene, CDR1 is DFQATT and CDR2 is SNEGSKA (reference sequence). This CDR3 has 11 residues. The CDR3 regions of TCR beta were amplified from RNA transcripts. The TCR CDR3 first-round RT-PCR relied on the HTBI primer set. TCRdb reprocessed the multiplex PCR reads with MiXCR, giving one entry per CDR3 protein. The sample includes about 560,000 distinct CDR3 sequences, roughly 46% seen only once; the top ten take just under 8.5%.

This chain joins TRBV20-1 and TRBJ2-5; D possibly uses TRBD1 or TRBD2 (5 bases each). This sequence was found in a woman younger than 35 with Graves' hyperthyroidism. Sequenced material: peripheral blood or thyroid tissue (not recorded which). The CDR3 DNA sequence: TGCAGTGCAGCAGCCCGGGACACCCAGTACTTC. This gives the protein CSAAARDTQYF.